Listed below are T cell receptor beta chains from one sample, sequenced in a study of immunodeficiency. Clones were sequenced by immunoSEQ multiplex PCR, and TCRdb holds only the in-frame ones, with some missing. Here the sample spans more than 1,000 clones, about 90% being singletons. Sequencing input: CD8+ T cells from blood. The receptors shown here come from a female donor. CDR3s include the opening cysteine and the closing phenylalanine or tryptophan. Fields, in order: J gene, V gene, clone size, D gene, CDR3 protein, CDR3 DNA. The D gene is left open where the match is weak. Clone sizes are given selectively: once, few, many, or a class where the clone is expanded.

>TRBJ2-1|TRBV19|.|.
CASSISDGNEQFF
TGTGCCAGTAGTATATCGGATGGCAATGAGCAGTTCTTC
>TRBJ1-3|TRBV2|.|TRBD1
CASSEGQGNTIYF
TGTGCCAGCAGTGAGGGACAGGGAAACACCATATATTTT
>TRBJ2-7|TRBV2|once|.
CASGSGLLGEQYF
TGTGCCAGCGGTTCGGGACTCTTAGGCGAGCAGTACTTC
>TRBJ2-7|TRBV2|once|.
CASSGGESSYEQYF
TGTGCCAGCAGCGGAGGGGAGAGCTCCTACGAGCAGTACTTC
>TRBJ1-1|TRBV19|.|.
CASSIGQLEAFF
TGTGCCAGTAGTATCGGACAGCTTGAAGCTTTCTTT
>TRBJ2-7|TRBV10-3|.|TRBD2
CAISETSGRVHYLAEQYF
TGTGCCATCAGTGAAACTAGCGGGAGAGTACACTACTTAGCCGAGCAGTACTTC
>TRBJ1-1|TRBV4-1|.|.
CASSQEITVNTEAFF
TGCGCCAGCAGCCAAGAAATCACGGTGAACACTGAAGCTTTCTTT
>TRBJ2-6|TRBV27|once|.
CASSEEITYSGANVLTF
TGTGCCAGCAGTGAAGAAATCACCTACTCTGGGGCCAACGTCCTGACTTTC
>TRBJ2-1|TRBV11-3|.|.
CASSSPDRGNEQFF
TGTGCCAGCAGCTCCCCCGACCGGGGGAATGAGCAGTTCTTC
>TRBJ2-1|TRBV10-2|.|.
CATSDGTYNEQFF
TGCGCCACCTCGGACGGGACCTACAATGAGCAGTTCTTC
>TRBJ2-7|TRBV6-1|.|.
CASSEDAGASYEQYF
TGTGCCAGCAGTGAGGATGCAGGGGCCTCCTACGAGCAGTACTTC
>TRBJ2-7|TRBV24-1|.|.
CATSDPRVGEQYF
TGTGCCACCAGTGACCCCAGGGTGGGGGAGCAGTACTTC
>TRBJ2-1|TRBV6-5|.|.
CASSYSWRNEQFF
TGTGCCAGCAGTTACTCGTGGAGGAATGAGCAGTTCTTC
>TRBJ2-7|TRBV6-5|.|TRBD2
CASSLTSGSYEQYF
TGTGCCAGCAGTTTGACTAGCGGCTCCTACGAGCAGTACTTC
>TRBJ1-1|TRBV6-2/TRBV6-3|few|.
CASSFGSQYTEAFF
TGTGCCAGCAGTTTCGGTTCTCAGTACACTGAAGCTTTCTTT
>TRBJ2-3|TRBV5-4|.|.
CASSNPGLSTDTQYF
TGTGCCAGCAGCAACCCGGGACTGAGCACAGATACGCAGTATTTT
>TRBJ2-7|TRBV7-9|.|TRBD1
CASSLARTGGNEQYF
TGTGCCAGCAGCTTGGCTCGGACAGGGGGCAACGAGCAGTACTTC
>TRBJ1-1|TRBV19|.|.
CASSPYQNTEAFF
TGTGCCAGTAGTCCTTACCAGAACACTGAAGCTTTCTTT
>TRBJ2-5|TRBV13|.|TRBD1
CASSPSPDRGLMGETQYF
TGTGCCAGCAGCCCTTCCCCAGACAGGGGGCTAATGGGAGAGACCCAGTACTTC
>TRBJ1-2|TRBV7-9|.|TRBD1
CASSSTGGDGYTF
TGTGCCAGCAGCTCCACAGGGGGTGACGGCTACACCTTC
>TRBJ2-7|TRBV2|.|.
CASIPGGTYEQYF
TGTGCCAGCATCCCAGGAGGGACCTACGAGCAGTACTTC
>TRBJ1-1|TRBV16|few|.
CASSQSHREAFF
TGTGCCAGCAGCCAATCCCACAGGGAAGCTTTCTTT
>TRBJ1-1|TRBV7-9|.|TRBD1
CASSLGDSGTEAFF
TGTGCCAGCAGCTTAGGGGACAGCGGGACTGAAGCTTTCTTT
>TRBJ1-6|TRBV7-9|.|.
CASSLGTPGFRPLHF
TGTGCCAGCAGCTTAGGGACGCCGGGATTCAGACCCCTCCACTTT
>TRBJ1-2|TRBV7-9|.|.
CASSLIKWQGRGYTF
TGTGCCAGCAGCTTAATTAAGTGGCAGGGACGTGGCTACACCTTC
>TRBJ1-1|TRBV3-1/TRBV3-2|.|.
CASSQGWWSTEAFF
TGTGCCAGCAGCCAAGGATGGTGGAGCACTGAAGCTTTCTTT
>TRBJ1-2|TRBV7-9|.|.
CASSTSSLDVRDYGYTF
TGTGCCAGCAGCACCTCTTCCCTCGACGTCCGAGACTATGGCTACACCTTC
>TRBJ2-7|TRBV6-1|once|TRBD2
CASSEGRPSGGEQYF
TGTGCCAGCAGTGAAGGTCGGCCCTCGGGAGGCGAGCAGTACTTC
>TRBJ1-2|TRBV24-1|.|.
CATSPGEYTYGYTF
TGTGCCACCAGTCCAGGGGAGTATACCTATGGCTACACCTTC
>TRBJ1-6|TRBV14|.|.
CASSQGSQSPLHF
TGTGCCAGCAGCCAAGGGTCCCAATCACCCCTCCACTTT
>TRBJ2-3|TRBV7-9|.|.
CASSPRVGGPATDTQYF
TGTGCCAGCAGCCCCCGAGTGGGGGGGCCGGCCACAGATACGCAGTATTTT
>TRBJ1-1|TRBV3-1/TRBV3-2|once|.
CASSQDTGSLGSEAFF
TGTGCCAGCAGCCAAGATACGGGCAGTTTGGGGTCTGAAGCTTTCTTT
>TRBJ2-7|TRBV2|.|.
CASSDEGRLEQYF
TGTGCCAGCAGTGACGAGGGTCGCCTCGAGCAGTACTTC
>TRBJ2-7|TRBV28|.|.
CASTSDSDEQYF
TGTGCCAGCACCTCGGACAGCGACGAGCAGTACTTC
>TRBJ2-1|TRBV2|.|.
CASSEIVNYNEQFF
TGTGCCAGCAGTGAGATAGTGAACTACAATGAGCAGTTCTTC
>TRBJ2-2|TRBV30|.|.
CAWSRSRFAGELFF
TGTGCCTGGAGTCGCTCTCGTTTCGCCGGGGAGCTGTTTTTT
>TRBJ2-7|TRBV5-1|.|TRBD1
CASSSDAGTGLYEQYF
TGCGCCAGCAGCTCAGACGCCGGGACAGGTCTTTACGAGCAGTACTTC
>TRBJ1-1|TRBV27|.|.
CASSLVGVAEAFF
TGTGCCAGCAGTTTGGTGGGAGTGGCTGAAGCTTTCTTT
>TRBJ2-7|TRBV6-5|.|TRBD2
CASSTSGGANEQYF
TGTGCCAGCAGTACTAGCGGGGGGGCTAACGAGCAGTACTTC
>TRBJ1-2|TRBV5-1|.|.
CASSLETVNYGYTF
TGCGCCAGCAGCTTGGAGACGGTTAACTATGGCTACACCTTC
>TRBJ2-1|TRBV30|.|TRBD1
CAWRAGTGASNEQFF
TGTGCCTGGAGAGCCGGGACAGGGGCTTCCAATGAGCAGTTCTTC
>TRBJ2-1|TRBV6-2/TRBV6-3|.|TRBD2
CASSWGLLNEQFF
TGTGCCAGCAGTTGGGGACTACTCAATGAGCAGTTCTTC
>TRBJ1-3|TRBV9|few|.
CASSGEGSLAGNTIYF
TGTGCCAGCAGCGGTGAGGGGTCGCTGGCTGGAAACACCATATATTTT
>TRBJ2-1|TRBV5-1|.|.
CASTPKGGNNEQFF
TGCGCCAGCACACCAAAGGGGGGAAACAATGAGCAGTTCTTC
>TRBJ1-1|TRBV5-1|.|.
CASRIGGTTEAFF
TGCGCCAGCAGGATCGGGGGGACCACTGAAGCTTTCTTT
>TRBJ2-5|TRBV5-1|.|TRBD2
CASSLAAGGPTQETQYF
TGCGCCAGCAGCTTGGCGGCGGGAGGACCCACCCAAGAGACCCAGTACTTC
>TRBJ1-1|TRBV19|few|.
CATSDRHPLMNTEAFF
TGTGCCACTTCTGACAGGCACCCTCTCATGAACACTGAAGCTTTCTTT
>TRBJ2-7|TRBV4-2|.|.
CASSQGVSFYEQYF
TGTGCCAGCAGCCAAGGAGTCTCTTTCTACGAGCAGTACTTC
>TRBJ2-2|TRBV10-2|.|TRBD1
CASSEMTGGSGELFF
TGCGCCAGCAGTGAGATGACAGGGGGTTCCGGGGAGCTGTTTTTT
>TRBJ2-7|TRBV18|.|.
CASSPPYVNEQYF
TGTGCCAGCTCACCACCGTACGTCAACGAGCAGTACTTC
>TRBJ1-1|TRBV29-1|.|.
CNVVRHSGQQNTEAFF
TGCAACGTAGTACGGCACTCAGGGCAACAAAACACTGAAGCTTTCTTT